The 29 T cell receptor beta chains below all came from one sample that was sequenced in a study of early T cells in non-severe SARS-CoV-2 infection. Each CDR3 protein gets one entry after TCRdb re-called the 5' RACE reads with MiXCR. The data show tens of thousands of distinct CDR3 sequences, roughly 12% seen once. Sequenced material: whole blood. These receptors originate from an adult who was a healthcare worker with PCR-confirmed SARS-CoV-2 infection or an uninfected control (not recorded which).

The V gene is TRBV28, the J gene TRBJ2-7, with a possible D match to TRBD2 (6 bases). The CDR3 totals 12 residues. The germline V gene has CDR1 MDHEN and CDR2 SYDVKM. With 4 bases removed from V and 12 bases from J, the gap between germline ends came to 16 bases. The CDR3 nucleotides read TGTGCCAGCAGTTCGGGACGGGACTCATGGTACTTC. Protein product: CASSSGRDSWYF.

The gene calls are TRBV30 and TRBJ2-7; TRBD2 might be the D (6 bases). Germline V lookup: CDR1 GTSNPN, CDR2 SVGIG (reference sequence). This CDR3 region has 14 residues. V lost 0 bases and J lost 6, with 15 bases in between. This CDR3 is CAWSVTWGGGEQYF. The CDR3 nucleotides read TGTGCCTGGAGTGTCACATGGGGAGGCGGCGAGCAGTACTTC.

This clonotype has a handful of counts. CDR3 loop: CASSEGRVYYGYTF. CDR3 bases: TGTGCCAGCAGTGAAGGCAGGGTATACTATGGCTACACCTTC. The V gene is TRBV6-1, the J gene TRBJ1-2, with D perhaps matching TRBD1 (5 bases). Germline V gene data show CDR1 as MNHNS and CDR2 as SASEGT. The CDR3 contains 14 residues. Between the trimmed V and J ends, which lost 1 base and 3 bases, there was a span of 9 bases.

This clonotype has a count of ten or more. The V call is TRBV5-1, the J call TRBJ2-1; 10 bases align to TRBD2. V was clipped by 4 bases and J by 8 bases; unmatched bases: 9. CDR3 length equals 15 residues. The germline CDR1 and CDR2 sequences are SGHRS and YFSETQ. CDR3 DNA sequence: TGCGCCAGCAGCCAGATGCTAGCGGGAGTGGATGAGCAGTTCTTC. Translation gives CASSQMLAGVDEQFF.

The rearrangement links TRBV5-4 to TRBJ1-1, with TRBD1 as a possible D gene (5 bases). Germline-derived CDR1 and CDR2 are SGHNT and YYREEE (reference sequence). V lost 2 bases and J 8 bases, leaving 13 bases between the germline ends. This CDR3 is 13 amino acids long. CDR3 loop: CASSLFKGTEAFF. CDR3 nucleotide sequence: TGTGCCAGCAGCTTATTTAAGGGGACGGAAGCTTTCTTT.

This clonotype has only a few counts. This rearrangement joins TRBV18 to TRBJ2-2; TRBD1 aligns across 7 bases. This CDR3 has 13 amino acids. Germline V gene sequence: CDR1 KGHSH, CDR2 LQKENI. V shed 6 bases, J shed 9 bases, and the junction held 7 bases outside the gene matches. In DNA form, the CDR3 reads TGTGCCAGCTCTCAAAGACAGGGACGGGAGCTGTTTTTT. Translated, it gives CASSQRQGRELFF.

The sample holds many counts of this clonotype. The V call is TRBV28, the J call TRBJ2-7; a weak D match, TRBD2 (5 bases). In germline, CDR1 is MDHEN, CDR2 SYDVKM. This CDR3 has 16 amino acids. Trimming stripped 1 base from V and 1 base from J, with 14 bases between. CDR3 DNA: TGTGCCAGCAGTTTATTAGCGACAAGGCCGTCCTACGAGCAGTACTTC. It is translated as CASSLLATRPSYEQYF.

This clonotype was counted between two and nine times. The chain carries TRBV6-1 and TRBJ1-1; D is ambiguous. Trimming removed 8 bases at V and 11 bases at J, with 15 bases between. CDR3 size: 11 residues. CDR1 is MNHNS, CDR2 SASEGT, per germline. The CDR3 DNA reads TGTGCCAGCCAGAGAAACCTGAGGGCTTTCTTT. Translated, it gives CASQRNLRAFF.

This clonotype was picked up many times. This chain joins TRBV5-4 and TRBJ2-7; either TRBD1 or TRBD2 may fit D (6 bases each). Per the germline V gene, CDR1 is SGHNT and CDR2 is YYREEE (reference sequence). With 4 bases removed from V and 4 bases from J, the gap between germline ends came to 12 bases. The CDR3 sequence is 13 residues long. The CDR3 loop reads CASSPGGGYEQYF. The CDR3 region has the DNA TGTGCCAGCAGCCCCGGAGGGGGTTACGAGCAGTACTTC.

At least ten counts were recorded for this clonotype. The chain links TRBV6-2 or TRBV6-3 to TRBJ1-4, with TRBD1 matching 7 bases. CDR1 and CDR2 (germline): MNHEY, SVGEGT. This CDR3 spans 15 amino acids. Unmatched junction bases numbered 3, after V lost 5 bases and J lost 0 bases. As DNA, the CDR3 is TGTGCCAGCAGTAGAGACAGGGCAACTAATGAAAAACTGTTTTTT. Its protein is CASSRDRATNEKLFF.

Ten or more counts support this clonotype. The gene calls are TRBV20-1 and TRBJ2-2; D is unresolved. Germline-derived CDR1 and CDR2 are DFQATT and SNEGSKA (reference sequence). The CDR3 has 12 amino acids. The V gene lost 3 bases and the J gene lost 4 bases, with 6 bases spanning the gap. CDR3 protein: CSARRTTGELFF. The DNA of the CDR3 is TGCAGTGCTAGGAGGACCACCGGGGAGCTGTTTTTT.

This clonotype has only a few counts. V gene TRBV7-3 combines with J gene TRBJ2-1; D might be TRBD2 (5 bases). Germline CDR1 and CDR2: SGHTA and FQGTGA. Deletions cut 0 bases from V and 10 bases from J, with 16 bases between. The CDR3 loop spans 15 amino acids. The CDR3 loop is CASSLTPRSTGEQFF. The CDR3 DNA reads TGTGCCAGCAGCTTAACCCCCCGATCCACGGGGGAGCAGTTCTTC.

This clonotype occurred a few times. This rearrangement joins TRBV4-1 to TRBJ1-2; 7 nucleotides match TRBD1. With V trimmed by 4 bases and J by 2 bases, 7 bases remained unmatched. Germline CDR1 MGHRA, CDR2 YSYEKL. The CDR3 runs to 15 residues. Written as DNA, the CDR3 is TGCGCCAGCAGCCTGGGACAGCTCTCGAACTATGGCTACACCTTC. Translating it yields CASSLGQLSNYGYTF.

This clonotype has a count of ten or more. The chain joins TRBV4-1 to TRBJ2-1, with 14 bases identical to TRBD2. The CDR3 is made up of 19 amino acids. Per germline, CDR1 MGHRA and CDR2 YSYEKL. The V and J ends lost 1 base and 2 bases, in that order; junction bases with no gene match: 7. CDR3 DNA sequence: TGCGCCAGCAGCCAAGGATTGGGACTAGCGGGAGCCCCCTACAATGAGCAGTTCTTC. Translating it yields CASSQGLGLAGAPYNEQFF.

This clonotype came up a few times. CDR3 DNA sequence: TGTGCCAGCAGCTTAGAACAGGGGTACGAGCAGTACTTC. Protein: CASSLEQGYEQYF. The chain carries TRBV7-9 and TRBJ2-7; 7 bases are shared with TRBD1. From germline, CDR1 is SEHNR and CDR2 FQNEAQ (reference sequence). Trimming cost V 1 base and J 4 bases; bases outside gene matches: 1. The CDR3 runs to 13 residues.

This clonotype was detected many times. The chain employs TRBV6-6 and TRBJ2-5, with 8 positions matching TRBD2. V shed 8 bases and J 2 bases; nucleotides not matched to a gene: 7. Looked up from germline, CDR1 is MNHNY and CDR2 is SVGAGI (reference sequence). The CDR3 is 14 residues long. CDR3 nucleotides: TGTGCCAGCTCGAGCGGGGGAGTACAAGAGACCCAGTACTTC. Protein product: CASSSGGVQETQYF.

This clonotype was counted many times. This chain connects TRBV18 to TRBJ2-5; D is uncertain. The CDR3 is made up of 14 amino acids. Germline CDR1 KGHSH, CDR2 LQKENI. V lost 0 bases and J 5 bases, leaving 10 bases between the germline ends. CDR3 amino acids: CASSPPGTAETQYF. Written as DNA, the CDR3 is TGTGCCAGCTCACCACCCGGTACTGCGGAGACCCAGTACTTC.

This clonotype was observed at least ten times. The CDR3 DNA reads as TGTGCCAGCAGCTCACAGGGCAGCACTGAAGCTTTCTTT. Translated, it gives CASSSQGSTEAFF. The chain carries TRBV7-2 and TRBJ1-1; D possibly corresponds to TRBD1 (6 bases). Germline assignment: CDR1 SGHTA and CDR2 FQGNSA. This CDR3 comprises 13 residues. The V end was cut by 4 bases, the J end by 4 bases, with 10 bases between.

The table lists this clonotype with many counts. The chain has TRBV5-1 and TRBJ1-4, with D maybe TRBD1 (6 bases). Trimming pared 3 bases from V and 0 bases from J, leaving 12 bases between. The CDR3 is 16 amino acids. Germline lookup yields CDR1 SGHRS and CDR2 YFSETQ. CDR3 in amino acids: CASSSGTLSTNEKLFF. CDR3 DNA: TGCGCCAGCAGCTCCGGGACACTTTCAACTAATGAAAAACTGTTTTTT.

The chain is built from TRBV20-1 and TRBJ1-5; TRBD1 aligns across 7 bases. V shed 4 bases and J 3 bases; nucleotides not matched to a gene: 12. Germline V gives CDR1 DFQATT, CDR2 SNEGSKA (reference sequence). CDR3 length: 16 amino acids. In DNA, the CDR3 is TGCAGTGCTACCCCTCGCGGAGGGGGCCTCAATCAGCCCCAGCATTTT. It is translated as CSATPRGGGLNQPQHF.

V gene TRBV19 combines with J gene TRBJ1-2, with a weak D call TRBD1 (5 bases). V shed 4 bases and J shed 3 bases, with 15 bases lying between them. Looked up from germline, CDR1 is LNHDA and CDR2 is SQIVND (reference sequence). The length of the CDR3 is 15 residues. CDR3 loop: CASSRAGTDYYGYTF. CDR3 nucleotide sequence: TGTGCCAGTAGTAGAGCCGGGACGGACTACTATGGCTACACCTTC.

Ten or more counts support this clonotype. Here the CDR3 DNA reads TGTGCCAGCGTGGGGGCACGGGGAGAGACCCAGTACTTC. Translated, it gives CASVGARGETQYF. The chain couples TRBV10-3 to TRBJ2-5; tentatively, D is TRBD1 (6 bases). CDR3 length: 13 residues. Deletions cut 10 bases from V and 4 bases from J, with 16 bases between. CDR1 is ENHRY, CDR2 SYGVKD, per germline.

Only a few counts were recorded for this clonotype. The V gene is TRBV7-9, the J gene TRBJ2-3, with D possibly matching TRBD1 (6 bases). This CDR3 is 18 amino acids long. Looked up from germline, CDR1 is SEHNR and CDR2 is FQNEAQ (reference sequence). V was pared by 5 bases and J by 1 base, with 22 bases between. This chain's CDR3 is CASSGRVVREGGTDTQYF. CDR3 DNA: TGTGCCAGCAGCGGGCGAGTCGTAAGAGAGGGGGGCACAGATACGCAGTATTTT.

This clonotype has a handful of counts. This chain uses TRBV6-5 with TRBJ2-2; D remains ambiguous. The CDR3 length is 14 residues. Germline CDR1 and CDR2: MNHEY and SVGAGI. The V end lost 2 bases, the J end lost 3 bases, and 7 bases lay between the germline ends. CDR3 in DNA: TGTGCCAGCAGTTACGCCGAGGACACCGGGGAGCTGTTTTTT. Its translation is CASSYAEDTGELFF.

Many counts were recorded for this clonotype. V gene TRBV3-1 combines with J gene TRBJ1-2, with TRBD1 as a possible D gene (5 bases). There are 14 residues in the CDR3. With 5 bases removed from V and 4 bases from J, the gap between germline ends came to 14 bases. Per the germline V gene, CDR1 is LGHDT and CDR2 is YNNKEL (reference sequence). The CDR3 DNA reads TGTGCCAGCAGCTACCGAACAGGAGGCTATGGCTACACCTTC. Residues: CASSYRTGGYGYTF.

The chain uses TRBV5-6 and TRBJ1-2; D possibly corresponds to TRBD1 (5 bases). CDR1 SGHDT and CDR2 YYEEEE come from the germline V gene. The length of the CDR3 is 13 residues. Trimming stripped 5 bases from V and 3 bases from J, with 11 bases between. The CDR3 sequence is CASRRREDYGYTF. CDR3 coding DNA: TGTGCCAGCAGACGCAGGGAGGACTATGGCTACACCTTC.

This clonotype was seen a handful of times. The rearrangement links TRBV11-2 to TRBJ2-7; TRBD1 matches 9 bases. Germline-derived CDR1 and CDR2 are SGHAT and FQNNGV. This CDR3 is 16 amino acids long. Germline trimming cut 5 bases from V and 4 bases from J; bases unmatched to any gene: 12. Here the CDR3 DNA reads TGTGCCAGCAGCCACCCGGGGGGACAGGGAATTTACGAGCAGTACTTC. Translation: CASSHPGGQGIYEQYF. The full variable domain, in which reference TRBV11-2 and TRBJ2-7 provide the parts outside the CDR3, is EAGVAQSPRYKIIEKRQSVAFWCNPISGHATLYWYQQILGQGPKLLIQFQNNGVVDDSQLPKDRFSAERLKGVDSTLKIQPAKLEDSAVYLCASSHPGGQGIYEQYFGPGTRLTVT.

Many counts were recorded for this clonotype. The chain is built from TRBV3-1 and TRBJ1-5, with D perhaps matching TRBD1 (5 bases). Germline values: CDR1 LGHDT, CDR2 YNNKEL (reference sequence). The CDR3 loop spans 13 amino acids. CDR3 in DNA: TGTGCTCCGGGGACGAAGAGCAATCAGCCCCAGCATTTT. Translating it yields CAPGTKSNQPQHF.

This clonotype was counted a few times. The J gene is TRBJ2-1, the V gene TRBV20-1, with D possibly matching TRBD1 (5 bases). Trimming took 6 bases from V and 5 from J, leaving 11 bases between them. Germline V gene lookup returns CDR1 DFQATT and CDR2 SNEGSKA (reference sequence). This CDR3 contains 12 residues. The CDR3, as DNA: TGCAGTGCGCCAGGGTGGGACAATGAGCAGTTCTTC. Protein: CSAPGWDNEQFF.